A single sample is the source of the 19 T cell receptor beta chains below, sequenced in a study of brain T cells in children with intractable seizures. Only in-frame clones appear in the TCRdb table, and some are missing; sequencing was by immunoSEQ multiplex PCR. The data hold approximately 60,000 clones, with 95% to 96% observed a single time. The sample consisted of peripheral blood, taken at surgery. The receptors were sampled from a boy in the first two years of life with focal cortical dysplasia and intractable seizures.

A remark on this clone: The junction and the germline gene differ at one end; a read error may be behind it. J is TRBJ2-1 and V is TRBV25-1, with 13 bases aligning to TRBD2. CDR3 size: 15 residues. The V gene's germline CDR1 is MGHDK and CDR2 SYGVNS. CDR3 DNA: TGTGCCAGCGCCGGGACTAGCGGGACCTACAATGCGCAGTTCTTC. It yields the protein CASAGTSGTYNAQFF.

The chain employs TRBV28 and TRBJ2-4; a weak D match, TRBD1 (6 bases). V dropped 3 bases and J dropped 4 bases, with 13 bases sitting between them. There are 15 residues in the CDR3. In germline, CDR1 is MDHEN, CDR2 SYDVKM. DNA for the CDR3: TGTGCCAGCAGTTTCGCCGGGACACGGAAAAACATTCAGTACTTC. Its protein is CASSFAGTRKNIQYF.

The genes are TRBV29-1 and TRBJ2-7, with D perhaps TRBD1 or TRBD2 (6 bases each). The CDR3 totals 14 residues. Looked up from germline, CDR1 is SQVTM and CDR2 is ANQGSEA. Between the trimmed V and J ends, which lost 6 bases and 2 bases, there was a span of 17 bases. CDR3 region: CSVGRRGFPYEQYF. The DNA of the CDR3 is TGCAGCGTCGGGCGGAGGGGGTTCCCCTACGAGCAGTACTTC.

This rearrangement joins TRBV4-3 to TRBJ2-3, with D perhaps TRBD1 (7 bases). Germline V lookup: CDR1 LGHNA, CDR2 YSLEER. The V end lost 1 base, the J end lost 8 bases, and 16 bases lay between the germline ends. The CDR3 is 15 residues long. CDR3 loop: CASSQVCRGVGTQYF. The CDR3 DNA reads as TGCGCCAGCAGCCAAGTTTGCAGGGGGGTGGGTACGCAGTATTTT.

The chain recombines TRBV19 with TRBJ1-1; no definite D call. V lost 1 base, J lost 5 bases, and 23 bases lay in between. The CDR3 has 18 residues. CDR1 is LNHDA and CDR2 is SQIVND in the germline V gene (reference sequence). CDR3 sequence (DNA): TGTGCCAGTAGTATAGGGGCTATGCTGGCAGAACAAAGGACTGAAGCTTTCTTT. Its protein is CASSIGAMLAEQRTEAFF.

For the CDR3, the DNA is TGTGCCAGCAGCCCCCGACGTTCCTACGAGCAGTACTTC. Translated, it gives CASSPRRSYEQYF. J is TRBJ2-7 and V is TRBV21-1. TRBV21-1 is labeled a pseudogene. The CDR3 covers 13 residues.

This chain joins TRBV7-9 and TRBJ1-4; 9 bases match TRBD1. Germline CDR1 reads SEHNR; CDR2 reads FQNEAQ (reference sequence). The junction had 10 bases not matched to a gene; V was cut back by 5 bases and J by 6 bases. This CDR3 spans 16 amino acids. The CDR3 region has the DNA TGTGCCAGCAGCGCCCGGGCAGGGGACAGGGATGAAAAACTGTTTTTT. Translating it yields CASSARAGDRDEKLFF.

This rearrangement joins TRBV4-1 to TRBJ2-3, with unresolved D. V dropped 0 bases and J dropped 2 bases, with 15 bases sitting between them. Germline CDR1 and CDR2: MGHRA and YSYEKL. The CDR3 is 17 amino acids. The DNA for the CDR3 is TGCGCCAGCAGCCAAGATACTCACAAACTAAACACAGATACGCAGTATTTT. Translation: CASSQDTHKLNTDTQYF.

V gene TRBV2 combines with J gene TRBJ2-5; unclear D gene. Trimming pared 2 bases from V and 7 bases from J, leaving 14 bases between. This CDR3 contains 14 residues. CDR1 and CDR2 (germline): SNHLY, FYNNEI. For the CDR3, the DNA is TGTGCCAGCAGTGAAATGGGCCCCCCAGGGACCCAGTACTTC. Encoded protein: CASSEMGPPGTQYF.

The CDR3 is CASKRDIDLLNYGYTF. In DNA form, the CDR3 reads TGCGCCAGCAAAAGGGACATCGACCTCCTTAACTATGGCTACACCTTC. This sequence joins TRBV5-1 and TRBJ1-2; D possibly corresponds to TRBD1 (6 bases). CDR1 is SGHRS and CDR2 is YFSETQ in the germline V gene. The CDR3 consists of 16 residues. Between the trimmed V and J ends, which lost 6 bases and 1 base, there was a span of 19 bases.

The chain employs TRBV29-1 and TRBJ1-1; D uncertain. From germline, CDR1 is SQVTM and CDR2 ANQGSEA. CDR3 length: 12 amino acids. V was pared by 4 bases and J by 4 bases, with 10 bases between. The CDR3 nucleotides read TGCAGCGTTGCTGAAGAATTCACTGAAGCTTTCTTT. This sequence encodes CSVAEEFTEAFF.

In its sample, this clone was seen a few times. The chain recombines TRBV15 with TRBJ1-6, with 8 bases that match TRBD1. From germline, CDR1 is LNHNV and CDR2 YYDKDF (reference sequence). The V segment lost 0 bases and the J segment 9 bases; nucleotides outside the gene matches: 4. This CDR3 contains 15 residues. The CDR3 protein is CATSRDAGGGSPLHF. CDR3 coding DNA: TGTGCCACCAGCAGAGATGCAGGGGGCGGTTCACCCCTCCACTTT.

This chain uses TRBV30 with TRBJ1-4, with 10 nucleotides matching TRBD1. Germline CDR1 reads GTSNPN; CDR2 reads SVGIG (reference sequence). This CDR3 has 12 amino acids. V lost 8 bases to trimming and J lost 7 bases; unmatched junction nucleotides: 4. The CDR3 here is CAAGQGTEKLFF. CDR3 DNA sequence: TGTGCCGCGGGACAGGGGACTGAAAAACTGTTTTTT.

A single count supports this clone. The rearrangement links TRBV7-2 to TRBJ1-3, with D uncertain. Looked up from germline, CDR1 is SGHTA and CDR2 is FQGNSA. Trimming took 5 bases from V and 0 from J, leaving 11 bases between them. This CDR3 comprises 15 residues. This CDR3 is CASSPLRSSGNTIYF. The CDR3 DNA reads TGTGCCAGCAGCCCGTTAAGGAGCTCTGGAAACACCATATATTTT.

J is TRBJ2-3 and V is TRBV5-4; D is tentatively TRBD1 or TRBD2 (5 bases each). V lost 0 bases and J 1 base, leaving 6 bases between the germline ends. In germline, CDR1 is SGHNT, CDR2 YYREEE (reference sequence). CDR3 size: 14 residues. The CDR3 loop reads CASSLGGGTDTQYF. CDR3 DNA sequence: TGTGCCAGCAGCTTGGGAGGGGGCACAGATACGCAGTATTTT.

The rearrangement links TRBV27 to TRBJ1-6, with 9 bases matching TRBD1. The length of the CDR3 is 19 residues. The germline V gene has CDR1 MNHEY and CDR2 SMNVEV (reference sequence). Germline trimming cut 3 bases from V and 7 bases from J; bases unmatched to any gene: 16. The DNA for the CDR3 is TGTGCCAGCAGTTTCTACCAACCGGGGACAGGGAATAGGAATTCACCCCTCCACTTT. Translating it yields CASSFYQPGTGNRNSPLHF.

This clone was seen once. The germline gene is not matched at one end of the junction; a read error may be the cause. The chain uses TRBV5-1 and TRBJ1-2; TRBD1 might be the D (5 bases). Germline V lookup: CDR1 SGHRS, CDR2 YFSETQ. The CDR3 is made up of 16 amino acids. The CDR3 region is CASSLDSILWLSRRGF. The CDR3 DNA reads as TGCGCCAGCAGCTTGGACAGTATACTATGGCTGAGTAGACGGGGGTTC.

The rearrangement joins TRBV12-5 to TRBJ2-7; maybe TRBD2 (7 bases). The CDR3 has 13 amino acids. V was cut by 6 bases and J by 3 bases, with 12 bases left in between. CDR1 is LGHNT and CDR2 is FRNRAP in the germline V gene. Here the CDR3 reads CASGRGGDYEQYF. Written as DNA, the CDR3 is TGTGCTAGTGGCAGAGGGGGGGACTACGAGCAGTACTTC.

On this clone: This same CDR3 is encoded by further DNA sequences in the sample. The chain is built from TRBV5-1 and TRBJ1-2; 8 bases match TRBD1. The CDR3 is 14 residues long. Germline CDR1 is SGHRS and CDR2 is YFSETQ. V lost 1 base and J lost 7; bases outside the gene matches: 6. The CDR3 nucleotides read TGCGCCAGCAGCTTGCCCGGACAGGGTCGTGGCTACACCTTC. Residues: CASSLPGQGRGYTF.